The following is a T cell receptor (beta chain) sequence with its context. Data came from immunoSEQ multiplex PCR; TCRdb stores just in-frame clones and leaves some out. The sample has about 110,000 clones, over 75% seen once; the top ten hold 4.4%. These data are taken from a study of control samples from healthy donors and cancer patients. V gave up 2 bases and J gave up 1 base, with 12 bases separating them. The CDR3 consists of 15 residues. Germline values: CDR1 SGHNT, CDR2 YYREEE (reference sequence). This rearrangement joins TRBV5-4 to TRBJ1-1; unclear D gene. The sequence was obtained from a human donor in good health. The donor label of this sample is uncertain. Sequenced input: blood. In DNA form, the CDR3 reads TGTGCCAGCAGCTTAAAGGGCAGATCGAACACTGAAGCTTTCTTT. It yields the protein CASSLKGRSNTEAFF.